The clone carrying this TCR beta chain was recorded many times. Its antigen is not known. This sample is drawn from a study of early T cells in non-severe SARS-CoV-2 infection. Study as a whole: Bulk RNA from unsorted whole blood was sequenced; chains were unpaired. Study observations and caveats: Anti-spike CD8 responses were favored by VDJdb matching, which missed private and CD4 specificities.

TCRdb analysed the 5' RACE reads with MiXCR anew, one entry per CDR3 protein. The sample holds 55,000 to 75,000 distinct CDR3 sequences; 12% are singletons and the top ten take roughly 1.3%. This TCR was recovered from an adult who was a healthcare worker with PCR-confirmed SARS-CoV-2 infection or an uninfected control (not recorded which). The sample taken for sequencing was whole blood.

CDR3 nucleotide sequence: TGTGCCAGCAGTACCACTAGCGGGGCGACCTACGAGCAGTACTTC. As protein: CASSTTSGATYEQYF. The chain combines TRBV28 with TRBJ2-7; TRBD2 agrees at 10 bases. Germline CDR1 reads MDHEN; CDR2 reads SYDVKM. This CDR3 has 15 residues. With 5 bases clipped from V and 2 bases from J, the junction kept 6 bases outside the gene matches.